The 22 T cell receptor beta chains below come from one sample, sequenced in a study of breast tumors, draining lymph nodes, adjacent tissues. From the multiplex PCR reads, TCRdb called clonotypes with MiXCR, one entry per CDR3 protein. The table includes fewer than 250,000 distinct CDR3 sequences, around 32% detected once. Axillary draining lymph nodes of breast cancer patients supplied the node samples. The sequencing sample was made of axillary lymph node tissue. Source of these receptors: a female donor with breast cancer. Some clones in this sample may be carry-over from other donors' samples.

Concerning this clonotype: Because the CDR3's place on the DNA is in doubt, the DNA is left out and the CDR3 is given as listed by TCRdb. The chain employs TRBV15 and TRBJ2-7; the D call in the table, TRBD2, was not verified against the DNA. Ends included, the CDR3 has 16 residues. CDR1 and CDR2 from the germline V gene are LNHNV and YYDKDF (reference sequence). The CDR3 sequence: CATSIYLCSVLGLYHF.

Of note for this clonotype: A junction boundary mismatches the germline segment, possibly from a read error. The rearrangement links TRBV7-9 to TRBJ2-7, with no clear D. The CDR3 is 13 residues long. The germline V gene encodes CDR1 SEHNR and CDR2 FQNEAQ (reference sequence). This chain's CDR3 is CASSLGPSYEQDF. In DNA, the CDR3 is TGTGCCAGCAGCTTAGGGCCCTCCTACGAGCAGGACTTC. The complete variable domain, with remaining parts taken from reference TRBV7-9 and TRBJ2-7, reads DTGVSQNPRHKITKRGQNVTFRCDPISEHNRLYWYRQTLGQGPEFLTYFQNEAQLEKSRLLSDRFSAERPKGSFSTLEIQRTEQGDSAMYLCASSLGPSYEQDFGPGTRLTVT.

The chain uses TRBV29-1 and TRBJ1-1; D is perhaps TRBD1 (6 bases). The CDR3 extends over 15 amino acids. The V end lost 7 bases, the J end lost 2 bases, and 20 bases lay between the germline ends. The germline V gene has CDR1 SQVTM and CDR2 ANQGSEA. CDR3 residues: CSGTRGSTVNTEAFF. CDR3 nucleotide sequence: TGCAGCGGAACCAGGGGCTCGACAGTTAACACTGAAGCTTTCTTT.

The chain is built from TRBV20-1 and TRBJ2-7; 8 bases agree with TRBD1. Trimming at V came to 1 base and at J to 2 bases, leaving 4 bases not matched to a gene. The CDR3 consists of 14 residues. The germline V gene has CDR1 DFQATT and CDR2 SNEGSKA (reference sequence). The CDR3: CSARGDRSPYEQYF. The CDR3 DNA is TGCAGTGCTAGAGGGGACAGGAGTCCCTACGAGCAGTACTTC.

This clonotype was recorded many times. The V call is TRBV7-8, the J call TRBJ2-7; D not certain. Germline assignment: CDR1 SGHVS and CDR2 FQNEAQ. The CDR3 runs to 14 residues. V dropped 5 bases and J dropped 0 bases, with 11 bases sitting between them. CDR3 in amino acids: CASSPGRSSYEQYF. The CDR3 DNA follows: TGTGCCAGCAGCCCAGGCCGAAGCTCCTACGAGCAGTACTTC.

The chain recombines TRBV27 with TRBJ2-5; 8 bases are a match to TRBD2. With V trimmed by 5 bases and J by 5 bases, 13 bases remained unmatched. Germline loops: CDR1 MNHEY, CDR2 SMNVEV (reference sequence). The CDR3 covers 16 residues. CDR3 DNA sequence: TGTGCCAGCAGTCCGGGGACTAGGGGGAGAGGGGAGACCCAGTACTTC. Amino acids: CASSPGTRGRGETQYF.

This clonotype was counted between two and nine times. This sequence may be a read error, since a much larger clone differs from it by one base. The CDR3, as DNA: TGTGCCAGCAGTGCCACAGGGGGCACGGGCAATCAGTCCCAGCATTTT. Translation gives CASSATGGTGNQSQHF. The chain carries TRBV12-3 or TRBV12-4 and TRBJ1-5; 9 nucleotides line up with TRBD1. The CDR3 extends over 16 amino acids.

In this sample, this clonotype turned up a few times. The chain carries TRBV27 and TRBJ2-3, with TRBD2 matching over 13 bases. The CDR3 is 18 residues long. Germline V gene lookup returns CDR1 MNHEY and CDR2 SMNVEV (reference sequence). J lost 4 bases, V lost 1 base, and 8 bases had no gene match. CDR3: CASSLYPPLAGGADTQYF. CDR3 nucleotide sequence: TGTGCCAGCAGTTTATACCCCCCACTAGCGGGAGGGGCAGATACGCAGTATTTT.

This clonotype was observed at least ten times. The V call is TRBV5-1, the J call TRBJ1-6; 7 nucleotides match TRBD1. The V segment lost 5 bases and the J segment 0 bases; nucleotides outside the gene matches: 5. The germline V gene encodes CDR1 SGHRS and CDR2 YFSETQ. The CDR3 is 16 residues long. Here the CDR3 DNA reads TGCGCCAGCAGTCGACAGGGCAGCTCCTATAATTCACCCCTCCACTTT. Protein sequence: CASSRQGSSYNSPLHF.

This clonotype was detected many times. This rearrangement joins TRBV5-5 to TRBJ2-7; 11 bases are shared with TRBD1. The V and J ends lost 4 bases and 4 bases, in that order; junction bases with no gene match: 4. This CDR3 spans 14 amino acids. CDR1 SGHKS and CDR2 YYEKEE come from the germline V gene (reference sequence). This CDR3 reads CASSAGTGGYEQYF. CDR3 coding DNA: TGTGCCAGCAGCGCTGGGACAGGGGGATACGAGCAGTACTTC.

At least ten counts were recorded for this clonotype. V and J are TRBV6-5 and TRBJ1-3; unclear D gene. Germline-derived CDR1 and CDR2 are MNHEY and SVGAGI. The CDR3 runs to 16 residues. V was trimmed by 0 bases and J by 0 bases, leaving 9 bases between them. The CDR3, as DNA: TGTGCCAGCAGTTACTCGAGTGTCAGCTCTGGAAACACCATATATTTT. Protein: CASSYSSVSSGNTIYF.

This clonotype was observed many times. This chain links TRBV29-1 with TRBJ2-1, with 9 bases aligning to TRBD2. V was clipped by 7 bases and J by 0 bases; unmatched bases: 7. The germline CDR1 and CDR2 sequences are SQVTM and ANQGSEA. The CDR3 is 15 residues long. The CDR3 sequence: CSASGGRASYNEQFF. In DNA, the CDR3 is TGCAGCGCTTCAGGCGGGAGGGCCTCCTACAATGAGCAGTTCTTC.

This clonotype was counted at least ten times. V is TRBV6-1 and J is TRBJ2-7; D might be TRBD1 (6 bases). The ends were cut back, 6 bases at V and 3 bases at J, with 12 bases in the middle. Germline V gene data show CDR1 as MNHNS and CDR2 as SASEGT. The CDR3 has 13 amino acids. CDR3: CASSETGNYEQYF. The CDR3 coding sequence is TGTGCCAGCAGCGAAACAGGGAACTACGAGCAGTACTTC.

A note on this clonotype: One base away lies a much larger clone, so this may be a sequencing read error. The chain combines TRBV7-2 with TRBJ2-7; D is unclear. In germline, CDR1 is SGHTA, CDR2 FQGNSA. The CDR3 totals 11 residues. CDR3 region: CASLDSYERYF. CDR3 DNA: TGTGCCAGCCTTGACTCCTACGAGCGGTACTTC.

This clonotype was seen many times. The chain recombines TRBV20-1 with TRBJ2-2; TRBD2 matches 9 bases. With 3 bases clipped from V and 1 base from J, the junction kept 3 bases outside the gene matches. Germline lookup yields CDR1 DFQATT and CDR2 SNEGSKA (reference sequence). The CDR3 has 15 residues. The CDR3 sequence: CSASLRGGNTGELFF. The CDR3 region has the DNA TGCAGTGCTAGCTTGCGGGGGGGGAACACCGGGGAGCTGTTTTTT.

This clonotype was counted ten times or more. The J gene is TRBJ1-2, the V gene TRBV5-1; 7 bases fit TRBD1. V was clipped by 1 base and J by 10 bases; unmatched bases: 10. The CDR3 contains 14 residues. CDR1 and CDR2 from the germline V gene are SGHRS and YFSETQ. DNA for the CDR3: TGCGCCAGCAGCTTGTATAGGGACAGTAAAAACTACACCTTC. The encoded protein is CASSLYRDSKNYTF.

This clonotype was detected many times. The genes are TRBV11-1 and TRBJ2-5; D perhaps matches TRBD2 (6 bases). The CDR3 is made up of 15 amino acids. CDR1 is SGHAT and CDR2 is FQDESV in the germline V gene (reference sequence). V dropped 6 bases and J dropped 1 base, with 15 bases sitting between them. CDR3 bases: TGTGCCAGCAGTCCCATCTGGGGGGTCCAAGAGACCCAGTACTTC. Translation: CASSPIWGVQETQYF.

This clonotype was observed many times. V usage is TRBV6-5 and J usage is TRBJ1-2, with 12 bases fitting TRBD1. Germline CDR1 MNHEY, CDR2 SVGAGI. The trim removed 5 bases at V and 6 bases at J, leaving 7 bases unmatched. CDR3 size: 15 residues. This chain's CDR3 is CASSGGTGGYNGYTF. For the CDR3, the DNA is TGTGCCAGCAGTGGCGGGACAGGGGGCTATAATGGCTACACCTTC.

This clonotype was detected many times. This chain joins TRBV7-2 and TRBJ2-1, with a possible D match to TRBD2 (6 bases). Trimming took 7 bases from V and 4 from J, leaving 14 bases between them. The germline V gene encodes CDR1 SGHTA and CDR2 FQGNSA. This CDR3 comprises 14 residues. CDR3 coding DNA: TGTGCCAGCACCGTTAGCGGTGAGTACAATGAGCAGTTCTTC. It is translated as CASTVSGEYNEQFF.

The CDR3 sequence is CASSGLAGEGDTQYF. The CDR3 region has the DNA TGTGCCAGCAGTGGACTAGCGGGAGAGGGGGATACGCAGTATTTT. The V gene is TRBV6-4, the J gene TRBJ2-3; 12 bases are a match to TRBD2. Germline-derived CDR1 and CDR2 are MRHNA and SNTAGT. J gave up 6 bases and V 4 bases, and 5 bases lay outside the gene matches. This CDR3 has 15 residues.

The chain recombines TRBV7-9 with TRBJ2-5; maybe TRBD2 (5 bases). This CDR3 has 14 amino acids. V dropped 4 bases and J dropped 2 bases, with 11 bases sitting between them. Germline assignment: CDR1 SEHNR and CDR2 FQNEAQ (reference sequence). The CDR3 DNA reads TGTGCCAGCAGCTCACGAGGGAAGCAAGAGACCCAGTACTTC. Translated, it gives CASSSRGKQETQYF.

This clonotype has ten or more counts. The chain recombines TRBV5-1 with TRBJ2-3; TRBD2 matches 7 bases. The CDR3 extends over 16 amino acids. CDR1 and CDR2 from the germline V gene are SGHRS and YFSETQ. V shed 5 bases, J shed 2 bases, and the junction held 11 bases outside the gene matches. The CDR3 region has the DNA TGCGCCAGCAGGTTCATGGCGGGAGCCAACACAGATACGCAGTATTTT. As protein: CASRFMAGANTDTQYF.